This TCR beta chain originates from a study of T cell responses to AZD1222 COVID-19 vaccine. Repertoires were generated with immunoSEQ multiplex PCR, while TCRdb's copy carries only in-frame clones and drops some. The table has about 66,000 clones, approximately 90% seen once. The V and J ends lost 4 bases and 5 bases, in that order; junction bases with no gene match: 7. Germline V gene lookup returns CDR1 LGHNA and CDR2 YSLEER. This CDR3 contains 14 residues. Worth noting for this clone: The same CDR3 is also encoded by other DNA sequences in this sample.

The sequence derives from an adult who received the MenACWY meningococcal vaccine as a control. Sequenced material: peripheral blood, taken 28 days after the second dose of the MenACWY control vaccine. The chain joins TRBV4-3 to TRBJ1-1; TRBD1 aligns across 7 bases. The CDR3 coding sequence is TGCGCCAGCAGCCTAACAGGGGTCGGGACTGAAGCTTTCTTT. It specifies CASSLTGVGTEAFF.